These T cell receptor beta chains were read from a single sample in a study of vaccination and CD4 T cells after COVID-19. MiXCR, run by TCRdb on the PCR reads, gives a single entry per CDR3 protein. The sample shows 12,000 to 15,000 distinct CDR3 sequences, around 56% of them seen only once. No antigen is known for these receptors. Sequencing used CD4+ T cells from blood, cultured in vitro. Receptors originate from a human donor who had recovered from COVID-19. The CDR3 runs from the conserved cysteine through the conserved F or W. D genes are given only for firm matches. Clone size appears in some rows only: once, few, many, or a class for an expanded clone.

CDR3	DNA	D	size	V	J
CASSDRGNDGNQPQHF	TGTGCCAGTAGTGACAGGGGGAACGACGGCAATCAGCCCCAGCATTTT	TRBD1	-	TRBV19	TRBJ1-5
CASSERVWVNQPQHF	TGTGCCAGCAGTGAAAGGGTCTGGGTCAATCAGCCCCAGCATTTT	-	-	TRBV2	TRBJ1-5
CASSLDRLELQYF	TGTGCCAGCAGCTTAGATCGGCTAGAGTTGCAGTATTTT	-	-	TRBV7-9	TRBJ2-3
CASRPGLAGGSSYEQYF	TGTGCCAGCAGACCGGGACTAGCGGGTGGTTCCTCGTACGAGCAGTACTTC	TRBD2	-	TRBV28	TRBJ2-7
CASSPKKGSYEQYF	TGTGCCAGCAGCCCTAAGAAGGGATCCTACGAGCAGTACTTC	-	-	TRBV7-8	TRBJ2-7
CASNTAGNNSPLHF	TGTGCCAGTAATACCGCCGGGAATAATTCACCCCTCCACTTT	-	medium-sized	TRBV6-1	TRBJ1-6
CASSSGGGHQPQHF	TGTGCCAGCAGTTCAGGGGGGGGACATCAGCCCCAGCATTTT	TRBD1	-	TRBV6-5	TRBJ1-5
CASSTEETQYF	TGTGCCAGCAGTACGGAAGAGACCCAGTACTTC	-	few	TRBV6-1	TRBJ2-5
CAMGQGTGELFF	TGTGCCATGGGACAGGGTACCGGGGAGCTGTTTTTT	TRBD1	-	TRBV10-3	TRBJ2-2
CASISGLAGYTDTQYF	TGTGCCAGCATAAGCGGACTAGCGGGGTACACAGATACGCAGTATTTT	TRBD2	-	TRBV6-2/TRBV6-3	TRBJ2-3
CSANSRGRVSYEQYF	TGCAGTGCAAATTCGCGGGGCCGGGTCTCCTACGAGCAGTACTTC	-	few	TRBV20-1	TRBJ2-7
CASSQAPVGNQPQHF	TGTGCCAGCAGTCAAGCGCCAGTCGGCAATCAGCCCCAGCATTTT	-	-	TRBV5-4	TRBJ1-5
CASTALGQGREQYF	TGTGCCAGCACGGCACTAGGACAGGGTCGCGAGCAGTACTTC	TRBD1	few	TRBV12-3/TRBV12-4	TRBJ2-7
CASSYPQGGRGQPQHF	TGTGCCAGCAGTTACCCCCAGGGGGGTAGGGGTCAGCCCCAGCATTTT	TRBD1	-	TRBV6-5	TRBJ1-5
CATSRATQYAETQYF	TGTGCCACCAGCAGAGCGACACAGTATGCAGAGACCCAGTACTTC	-	-	TRBV15	TRBJ2-5
CASGPGQTYEQYF	TGTGCCAGCGGACCGGGCCAGACCTACGAGCAGTACTTC	-	-	TRBV5-4	TRBJ2-7
CAWAGWSSYNSPLHF	TGTGCCTGGGCAGGATGGAGCTCCTATAATTCACCCCTCCACTTT	-	few	TRBV30	TRBJ1-6
CASNPGRQGLSYEQYF	TGTGCCAGCAACCCCGGTCGACAGGGCCTATCCTACGAGCAGTACTTC	-	-	TRBV21-1	TRBJ2-7
CAISLDPQTETQYF	TGTGCCATCAGTTTGGACCCCCAAACGGAGACCCAGTACTTC	-	-	TRBV10-3	TRBJ2-5
CAISESGGLTYEQYF	TGTGCCATCAGTGAGTCAGGCGGACTCACCTACGAGCAGTACTTC	-	-	TRBV10-3	TRBJ2-7
CASSSSDLDETQYF	TGTGCCAGCAGCTCCTCGGACCTTGACGAGACCCAGTACTTC	-	-	TRBV6-5	TRBJ2-5
CATSRGGSGANVLTF	TGTGCCACCAGCAGAGGGGGATCTGGGGCCAACGTCCTGACTTTC	-	-	TRBV15	TRBJ2-6
CASSQVSLGASSKETQYF	TGCGCCAGCAGCCAAGTATCTCTAGGGGCCTCGTCGAAGGAGACCCAGTACTTC	-	-	TRBV4-1	TRBJ2-5
CASSTKRDTDTQYF	TGTGCCAGCAGCACTAAGCGGGACACAGATACGCAGTATTTT	TRBD2	few	TRBV6-1	TRBJ2-3
CASGRQGFKENQPQHF	TGTGCCAGCGGAAGACAGGGATTCAAGGAGAATCAGCCCCAGCATTTT	TRBD1	-	TRBV6-2/TRBV6-3	TRBJ1-5
CASSPGQVSDTQYF	TGTGCCAGCAGTCCCGGACAGGTGTCAGATACGCAGTATTTT	TRBD1	-	TRBV6-1	TRBJ2-3
CASSLEFGQEETQYF	TGTGCCAGCAGCTTAGAGTTTGGGCAGGAAGAGACCCAGTACTTC	-	once	TRBV11-3	TRBJ2-5